What follows are 3 T cell receptor beta chains derived from one specimen sequenced in a study of blood T cell repertoires in COVID-19 (dated by TCRdb to 2019 to 2021). The method was the immunoSEQ multiplex PCR assay. Held by TCRdb, this immuneACCESS table contains in-frame sequences only and omits some clones. Under half of the omission traces to an unresolved V gene where checked; the cause of the rest is unknown. The sample data list about 170,000 clones, and roughly 80% of these were observed just once. The biggest ten clones account for 7% of the sample. Sequencing used peripheral blood. All receptors derive from a middle-aged woman with COVID-19, enrolled during active disease.

The rearrangement uses TRBV18 and TRBJ1-1; D is uncertain. Germline V gene data show CDR1 as KGHSH and CDR2 as LQKENI. V lost 6 bases and J 0 bases, leaving 8 bases between the germline ends. This CDR3 spans 13 amino acids. CDR3 loop: CASSGEMNTEAFF. CDR3 coding DNA: TGTGCCAGCTCCGGAGAGATGAACACTGAAGCTTTCTTT.

J is TRBJ2-7 and V is TRBV29-1; D perhaps matches TRBD2 (6 bases). The CDR3 contains 12 residues. Trimming stripped 7 bases from V and 6 bases from J, with 16 bases between. Germline V gene data show CDR1 as SQVTM and CDR2 as ANQGSEA. The CDR3 region has the DNA TGCAGCGCCTTGCGAAGGGGAGGCGAGCAGTACTTC. The encoded protein is CSALRRGGEQYF.

The genes are TRBV6-5 and TRBJ1-4; D is unresolved. The V gene's germline CDR1 is MNHEY and CDR2 SVGAGI. Trimming stripped 6 bases from V and 0 bases from J, with 8 bases between. This CDR3 spans 14 amino acids. The CDR3 region has the DNA TGTGCCAGCAGCGGTTTGGCAACTAATGAAAAACTGTTTTTT. Its translation is CASSGLATNEKLFF.